Listed here are 26 T cell receptor beta chains from one sample, sequenced in a study of cytomegalovirus exposure and HLA in healthy donors. The primer mix had 60 Vbeta and 13 Jbeta primers. Only in-frame clones appear in the TCRdb table, and some are missing; sequencing was by immunoSEQ multiplex PCR. Of around 210,000 clones listed, around 80% are singletons. Material for sequencing was PBMCs. Source of these receptors: a boy younger than 18 in good health and CMV-seronegative.

The chain recombines TRBV14 with TRBJ1-4; tentative D call: TRBD1 (5 bases). CDR1 is SGHDN and CDR2 is FVKESK in the germline V gene. This CDR3 contains 15 residues. Trimming took off 2 bases at V and 7 bases at J, with 14 bases between the two ends. This CDR3 is CASSQLIAGVEKLFF. CDR3 in DNA: TGTGCCAGCAGCCAACTAATTGCGGGGGTTGAAAAACTGTTTTTT.

In this sample, this clone turned up once. J is TRBJ2-7 and V is TRBV5-1; D is perhaps TRBD2 (6 bases). The CDR3 length is 13 residues. The germline V and J ends were trimmed by 4 bases and 5 bases, with 13 bases remaining between them. The germline V gene encodes CDR1 SGHRS and CDR2 YFSETQ. CDR3 sequence (DNA): TGCGCCAGCAGCGCGGGACGAGGGAACGAGCAGTACTTC. Translation gives CASSAGRGNEQYF.

The rearrangement uses TRBV5-4 and TRBJ2-3; 12 nucleotides agree with TRBD2. Germline V lookup: CDR1 SGHNT, CDR2 YYREEE (reference sequence). V lost 0 bases to trimming and J lost 5 bases; unmatched junction nucleotides: 4. There are 16 residues in the CDR3. The CDR3 coding sequence is TGTGCCAGCAGCTTGGATCTAGCGGGGGGGCGAGATACGCAGTATTTT. This encodes CASSLDLAGGRDTQYF.

The rearrangement joins TRBV9 to TRBJ1-1; D is unclear. V lost 0 bases and J 1 base, leaving 10 bases between the germline ends. The CDR3 extends over 15 amino acids. Germline V gene lookup returns CDR1 SGDLS and CDR2 YYNGEE. In DNA form, the CDR3 reads TGTGCCAGCAGCGTAGCCGCAGTACCGAACACTGAAGCTTTCTTT. Amino acid sequence: CASSVAAVPNTEAFF.

The chain carries TRBV15 and TRBJ1-1; 7 bases line up with TRBD1. V lost 0 bases and J lost 6; bases outside the gene matches: 4. From germline, CDR1 is LNHNV and CDR2 YYDKDF (reference sequence). The CDR3 is 14 amino acids. The CDR3, as DNA: TGTGCCACCAGCAGAGACACGGGACAGTCTGAAGCTTTCTTT. The encoded protein is CATSRDTGQSEAFF.

The chain uses TRBV2 and TRBJ2-7, with D possibly TRBD1 on 6 matching bases. The CDR3 loop spans 14 amino acids. Germline CDR1 SNHLY, CDR2 FYNNEI. The V and J ends lost 6 bases and 6 bases respectively, with 18 bases between them. CDR3 nucleotide sequence: TGTGCCAGCAGAGAGACGCGGACAGCCGTCGAGCAGTACTTC. It encodes CASRETRTAVEQYF.

This sequence joins TRBV5-1 and TRBJ2-1; 12 positions agree with TRBD2. The CDR3 has 22 amino acids. The germline V gene encodes CDR1 SGHRS and CDR2 YFSETQ. The trim removed 0 bases at V and 0 bases at J, leaving 16 bases unmatched. In nucleotides, the CDR3 is TGCGCCAGCAGCTTGGCCTACCTGACTAGCGGGGGACCGAGGGGCTCCTACAATGAGCAGTTCTTC. Translation: CASSLAYLTSGGPRGSYNEQFF.

This clone occurred a few times. The DNA for the CDR3 is TGTGCCAGCAGCTATACCGGGACAGCGAACAATGAGCAGTTCTTC. Protein product: CASSYTGTANNEQFF. The chain recombines TRBV7-9 with TRBJ2-1, with 7 bases fitting TRBD1. The length of the CDR3 is 15 residues. Trimming removed 4 bases from V and 5 bases from J; junction bases left unmatched: 8. Germline CDR1 SEHNR, CDR2 FQNEAQ (reference sequence).

The chain has TRBV5-1 and TRBJ2-5; no clear D. Germline values: CDR1 SGHRS, CDR2 YFSETQ. V gave up 0 bases and J gave up 4 bases, with 7 bases separating them. The CDR3 consists of 13 residues. CDR3 residues: CASSLARLETQYF. The CDR3 DNA follows: TGCGCCAGCAGCTTGGCTAGGTTAGAGACCCAGTACTTC.

The rearrangement joins TRBV9 to TRBJ1-1; D is uncertain. Between the trimmed V and J ends, which lost 3 bases and 5 bases, there was a span of 17 bases. This CDR3 is built from 15 residues. Looked up from germline, CDR1 is SGDLS and CDR2 is YYNGEE. CDR3 loop: CASSDLVGSGTEAFF. The CDR3 DNA reads as TGTGCCAGCAGCGATCTGGTAGGGTCGGGGACTGAAGCTTTCTTT.

The V and J genes are TRBV18 and TRBJ2-1; 8 nucleotides line up with TRBD2. CDR1 and CDR2 (germline): KGHSH, LQKENI. With V trimmed by 0 bases and J by 1 base, 2 bases remained unmatched. The CDR3 totals 16 residues. CDR3 amino acids: CASSPPRGASYNEQFF. CDR3 coding DNA: TGTGCCAGCTCACCACCGCGGGGGGCTTCCTACAATGAGCAGTTCTTC.

The rearrangement joins TRBV27 to TRBJ1-5, with TRBD1 matching over 8 bases. In germline, CDR1 is MNHEY, CDR2 SMNVEV (reference sequence). After removal of 7 bases from V and 1 base from J, the junction contained 6 bases not matched to a gene. The CDR3 has 15 amino acids. CDR3 sequence (DNA): TGTGCCAGCAAAGGGACAGGAATAAGCAATCAGCCCCAGCATTTT. It yields the protein CASKGTGISNQPQHF.

The chain recombines TRBV19 with TRBJ1-1; possibly TRBD1 for D (6 bases). The germline V gene has CDR1 LNHDA and CDR2 SQIVND (reference sequence). The CDR3 covers 14 residues. Trimming took off 2 bases at V and 3 bases at J, with 10 bases between the two ends. The CDR3 loop is CASSIHRDDTEAFF. The DNA for the CDR3 is TGTGCCAGTAGTATACACAGGGATGACACTGAAGCTTTCTTT.

The chain employs TRBV19 and TRBJ2-2, with D perhaps matching TRBD2 (5 bases). Trimming removed 5 bases from V and 3 bases from J, with 10 bases in between. Per germline, CDR1 LNHDA and CDR2 SQIVND (reference sequence). The CDR3 is made up of 14 amino acids. CDR3 DNA sequence: TGTGCCAGTAGTGCCACGCGGGACACCGGGGAGCTGTTTTTT. Its translation is CASSATRDTGELFF.

This chain uses TRBV9 with TRBJ1-2, with 9 bases aligning to TRBD1. With 4 bases clipped from V and 6 bases from J, the junction kept 10 bases outside the gene matches. This CDR3 region has 15 residues. In germline, CDR1 is SGDLS, CDR2 YYNGEE. CDR3 amino acids: CASSQTTGGSNGYTF. The CDR3 nucleotides read TGTGCCAGCAGCCAAACAACAGGGGGCTCTAATGGCTACACCTTC.

This chain uses TRBV9 with TRBJ2-7; D is possibly TRBD1 (5 bases). The CDR3 runs to 14 residues. The V end lost 0 bases, the J end lost 3 bases, and 10 bases lay between the germline ends. Germline V gives CDR1 SGDLS, CDR2 YYNGEE. The CDR3 spells CASSVDDRNYEQYF. In nucleotides, the CDR3 is TGTGCCAGCAGCGTAGACGACAGAAACTACGAGCAGTACTTC.

The chain carries TRBV6-5 and TRBJ1-2; tentatively, D is TRBD1 (6 bases). V lost 2 bases, J lost 6 bases, and 13 bases lay in between. This CDR3 is 14 amino acids long. Germline loops: CDR1 MNHEY, CDR2 SVGAGI. CDR3 DNA: TGTGCCAGCAGTTACCAAGGGGGTCCGAATGGCTACACCTTC. It translates to CASSYQGGPNGYTF.

This clone was observed a few times. Other DNA sequences in this sample translate to the same CDR3. The genes are TRBV6-5 and TRBJ2-7; D unresolved. The germline gives CDR1 MNHEY, CDR2 SVGAGI. V dropped 6 bases and J dropped 3 bases, with 6 bases sitting between them. This CDR3 is 11 amino acids long. The CDR3 DNA reads as TGTGCCAGCAGCCTACTCTACGAGCAGTACTTC. It encodes CASSLLYEQYF.

There are a few counts of this clone. This rearrangement joins TRBV4-2 to TRBJ2-1, with 13 bases fitting TRBD2. The germline V gene has CDR1 LGHNA and CDR2 YNFKEQ. V shed 0 bases, J shed 9 bases, and the junction held 14 bases outside the gene matches. This CDR3 contains 19 residues. The CDR3 nucleotides read TGTGCCAGCAGCCAAGAATTTCGGGGACTAGCGGGGCCGGGGGGTGAGCAGTTCTTC. The encoded protein is CASSQEFRGLAGPGGEQFF.

The gene calls are TRBV4-1 and TRBJ2-7, with D tentatively TRBD1 (6 bases). This CDR3 comprises 15 residues. Trimming stripped 3 bases from V and 3 bases from J, with 15 bases between. From germline, CDR1 is MGHRA and CDR2 YSYEKL. This CDR3 is CASSQGPDSLYEQYF. DNA of the CDR3: TGCGCCAGCAGCCAGGGCCCGGACAGCCTCTACGAGCAGTACTTC.

The chain uses TRBV10-2 and TRBJ1-6; 10 bases agree with TRBD1. Per the germline V gene, CDR1 is WSHSY and CDR2 is SAAADI. CDR3 length: 17 residues. V shed 2 bases and J 8 bases; nucleotides not matched to a gene: 9. The CDR3 loop is CASSETSGQGYYSPLHF. CDR3 DNA: TGCGCCAGCAGTGAGACTTCGGGACAGGGGTATTATTCACCCCTCCACTTT.

The chain combines TRBV11-2 with TRBJ1-1, with D hard to call. CDR3 length equals 13 residues. Germline CDR1 and CDR2: SGHAT and FQNNGV. V shed 5 bases and J shed 6 bases, with 13 bases lying between them. The CDR3 sequence: CASSPRRTPEAFF. The CDR3 nucleotides are TGTGCCAGCAGCCCGCGGAGGACTCCTGAAGCTTTCTTT.

The rearrangement uses TRBV2 and TRBJ2-1, with 7 bases lining up with TRBD2. This CDR3 is built from 16 residues. Germline-derived CDR1 and CDR2 are SNHLY and FYNNEI. The trim removed 8 bases at V and 9 bases at J, leaving 19 bases unmatched. In DNA, the CDR3 is TGTGCCAGCGGAGGAACCGGGCGGGAGCGGTTCGGTGAGCAGTTCTTC. Amino acid sequence: CASGGTGRERFGEQFF.

J is TRBJ2-7 and V is TRBV4-2; TRBD2 matches 9 bases. V trimming: 0 bases; J trimming: 2 bases; junction bases outside the gene matches: 11. The CDR3 runs 18 residues. Germline CDR1 is LGHNA and CDR2 is YNFKEQ. The CDR3 reads CASSQEMGSGSFAYEQYF. The CDR3 DNA is TGTGCCAGCAGCCAAGAGATGGGTAGCGGGAGTTTCGCCTACGAGCAGTACTTC.

Only a few counts were recorded for this clone. This chain links TRBV7-8 with TRBJ1-5; D unresolved. The V and J ends lost 5 bases and 5 bases respectively, with 16 bases between them. The CDR3 consists of 15 residues. Germline V lookup: CDR1 SGHVS, CDR2 FQNEAQ. CDR3 in amino acids: CASSRSEGSYQPQHF. The CDR3 bases are TGTGCCAGCAGCCGCTCGGAGGGATCCTATCAGCCCCAGCATTTT.

The rearrangement links TRBV5-6 to TRBJ1-2; 10 bases match TRBD1. This CDR3 spans 15 amino acids. Germline values: CDR1 SGHDT, CDR2 YYEEEE. J was trimmed by 4 bases and V by 2 bases; bases with no gene match: 5. For the CDR3, the DNA is TGTGCCAGCAGCTTTCAGACAGGGGGCTTCTATGGCTACACCTTC. Amino acids: CASSFQTGGFYGYTF.